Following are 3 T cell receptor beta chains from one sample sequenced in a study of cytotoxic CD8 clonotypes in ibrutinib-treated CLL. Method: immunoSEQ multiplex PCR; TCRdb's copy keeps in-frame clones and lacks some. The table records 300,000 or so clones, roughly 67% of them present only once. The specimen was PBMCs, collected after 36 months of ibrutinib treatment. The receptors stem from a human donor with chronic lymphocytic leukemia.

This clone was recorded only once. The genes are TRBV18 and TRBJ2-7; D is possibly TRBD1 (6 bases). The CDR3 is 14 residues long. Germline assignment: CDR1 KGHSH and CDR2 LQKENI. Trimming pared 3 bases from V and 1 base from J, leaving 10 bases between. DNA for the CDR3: TGTGCCAGCTCACCGTCTACAGGGTCCTACGAGCAGTACTTC. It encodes CASSPSTGSYEQYF.

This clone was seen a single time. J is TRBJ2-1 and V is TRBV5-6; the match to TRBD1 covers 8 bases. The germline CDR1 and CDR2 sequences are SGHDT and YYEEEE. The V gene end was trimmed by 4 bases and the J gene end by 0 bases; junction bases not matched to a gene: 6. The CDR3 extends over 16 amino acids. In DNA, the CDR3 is TGTGCCAGCAGCCGGGAAGGACAGGGCTCCTACAATGAGCAGTTCTTC. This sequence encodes CASSREGQGSYNEQFF. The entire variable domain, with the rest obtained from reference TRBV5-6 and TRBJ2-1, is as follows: DAGVTQSPTHLIKTRGQQVTLRCSPKSGHDTVSWYQQALGQGPQFIFQYYEEEERQRGNFPDRFSGHQFPNYSSELNVNALLLGDSALYLCASSREGQGSYNEQFFGPGTRLTVL.

CDR3 DNA sequence: TGTGCCAGCACCAAGTATGAGGGTGAAAAACTGTTTTTT. This encodes CASTKYEGEKLFF. The V gene is TRBV6-5, the J gene TRBJ1-4, with D hard to call. The CDR3 is 13 residues long. The V gene lost 7 bases and the J gene lost 7 bases, with 13 bases spanning the gap. Germline CDR1 and CDR2: MNHEY and SVGAGI.